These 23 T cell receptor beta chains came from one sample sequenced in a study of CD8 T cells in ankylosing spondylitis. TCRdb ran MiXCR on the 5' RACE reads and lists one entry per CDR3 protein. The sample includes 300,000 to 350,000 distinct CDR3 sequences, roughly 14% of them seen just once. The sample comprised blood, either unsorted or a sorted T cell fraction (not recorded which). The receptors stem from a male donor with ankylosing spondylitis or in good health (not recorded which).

CDR3 loop: CASSLASGDYNEQFF. The CDR3 nucleotides read TGTGCCAGCAGCTTAGCTAGCGGGGATTACAATGAGCAGTTCTTC. The chain employs TRBV7-2 and TRBJ2-1, with 8 positions matching TRBD2. CDR1 is SGHTA, CDR2 FQGNSA, per germline. The CDR3 runs to 15 residues. With 0 bases clipped from V and 4 bases from J, the junction kept 2 bases outside the gene matches.

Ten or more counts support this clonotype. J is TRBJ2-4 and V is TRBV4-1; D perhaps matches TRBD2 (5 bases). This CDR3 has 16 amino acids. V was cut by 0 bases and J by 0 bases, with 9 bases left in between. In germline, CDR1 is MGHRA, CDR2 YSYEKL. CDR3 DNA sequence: TGCGCCAGCAGCCAAGAAGGAGGACTAGCCAAAAACATTCAGTACTTC. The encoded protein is CASSQEGGLAKNIQYF.

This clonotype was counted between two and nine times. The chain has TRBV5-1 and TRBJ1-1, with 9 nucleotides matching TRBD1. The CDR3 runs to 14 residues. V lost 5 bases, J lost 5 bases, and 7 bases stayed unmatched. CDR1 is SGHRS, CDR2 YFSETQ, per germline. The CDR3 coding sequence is TGCGCCAGCAGGTGGGGACAGGGAGGGACTGAAGCTTTCTTT. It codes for CASRWGQGGTEAFF. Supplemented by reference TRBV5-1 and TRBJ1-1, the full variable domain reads KAGVTQTPRYLIKTRGQQVTLSCSPISGHRSVSWYQQTPGQGLQFLFEYFSETQRNKGNFPGRFSGRQFSNSRSEMNVSTLELGDSALYLCASRWGQGGTEAFFGQGTRLTVV.

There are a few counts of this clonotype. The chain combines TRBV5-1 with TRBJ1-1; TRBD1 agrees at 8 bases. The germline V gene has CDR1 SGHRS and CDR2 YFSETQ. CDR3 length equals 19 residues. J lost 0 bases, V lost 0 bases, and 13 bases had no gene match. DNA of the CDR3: TGCGCCAGCAGCTTGGGGGAACGACAGGGGAAGATGATGAACACTGAAGCTTTCTTT. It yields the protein CASSLGERQGKMMNTEAFF.

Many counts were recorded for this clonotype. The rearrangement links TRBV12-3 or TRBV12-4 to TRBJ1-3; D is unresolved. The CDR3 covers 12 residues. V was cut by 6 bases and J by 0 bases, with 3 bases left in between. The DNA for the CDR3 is TGTGCCAGCAGGCTCTCTGGAAACACCATATATTTT. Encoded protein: CASRLSGNTIYF.

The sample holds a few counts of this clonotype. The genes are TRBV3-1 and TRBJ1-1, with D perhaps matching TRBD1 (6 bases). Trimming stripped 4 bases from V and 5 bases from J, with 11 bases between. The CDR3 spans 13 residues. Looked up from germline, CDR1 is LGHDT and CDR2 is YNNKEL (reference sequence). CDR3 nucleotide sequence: TGTGCCAGCAGCCCGCAGGGGTTTACTGAAGCTTTCTTT. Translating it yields CASSPQGFTEAFF.

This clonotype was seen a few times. The DNA for the CDR3 is TGCAGTGCTAGAAACCCCAGCAGGGCCAAAAACATTCAGTACTTC. This sequence encodes CSARNPSRAKNIQYF. The chain is built from TRBV20-1 and TRBJ2-4; D is undetermined. This CDR3 is built from 15 residues. From germline, CDR1 is DFQATT and CDR2 SNEGSKA (reference sequence). The V and J ends lost 2 bases and 1 base respectively, with 12 bases between them.

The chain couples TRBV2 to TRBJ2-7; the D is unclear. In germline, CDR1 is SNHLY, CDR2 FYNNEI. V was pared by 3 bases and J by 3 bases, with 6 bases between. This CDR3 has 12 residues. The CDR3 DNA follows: TGTGCCAGCAGTGATACCAACTACGAGCAGTACTTC. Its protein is CASSDTNYEQYF.

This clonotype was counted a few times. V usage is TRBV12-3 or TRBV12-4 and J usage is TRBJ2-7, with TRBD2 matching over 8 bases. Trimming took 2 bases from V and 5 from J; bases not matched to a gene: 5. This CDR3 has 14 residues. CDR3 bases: TGTGCCAGCAGTTTAACGGGAGGGTCCCACGAGCAGTACTTC. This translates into CASSLTGGSHEQYF.

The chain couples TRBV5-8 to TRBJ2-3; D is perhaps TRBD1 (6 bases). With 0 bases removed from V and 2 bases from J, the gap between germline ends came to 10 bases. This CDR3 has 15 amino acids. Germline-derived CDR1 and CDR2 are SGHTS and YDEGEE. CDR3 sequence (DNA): TGTGCCAGCAGCTTGGGGACAGCCTACACAGATACGCAGTATTTT. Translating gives CASSLGTAYTDTQYF.

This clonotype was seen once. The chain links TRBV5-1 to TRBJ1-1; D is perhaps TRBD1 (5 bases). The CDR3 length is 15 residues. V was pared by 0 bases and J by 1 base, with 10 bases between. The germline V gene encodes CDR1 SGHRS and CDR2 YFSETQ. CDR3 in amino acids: CASSLEGTPNTEAFF. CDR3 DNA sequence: TGCGCCAGCAGCTTGGAAGGGACGCCGAACACTGAAGCTTTCTTT.

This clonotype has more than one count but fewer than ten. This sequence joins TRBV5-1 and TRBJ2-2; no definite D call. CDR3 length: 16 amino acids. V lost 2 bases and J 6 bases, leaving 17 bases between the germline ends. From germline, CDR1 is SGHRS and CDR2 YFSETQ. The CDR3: CASSLRPQLASGELFF. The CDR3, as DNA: TGCGCCAGCAGCTTACGGCCGCAGTTAGCATCCGGGGAGCTGTTTTTT.

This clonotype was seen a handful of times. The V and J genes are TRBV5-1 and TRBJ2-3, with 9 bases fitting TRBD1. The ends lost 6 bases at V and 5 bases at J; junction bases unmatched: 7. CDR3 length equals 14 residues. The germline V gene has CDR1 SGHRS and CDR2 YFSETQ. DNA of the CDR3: TGCGCCAGCACCTCCGGGACAGGGATAGATACGCAGTATTTT. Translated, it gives CASTSGTGIDTQYF.

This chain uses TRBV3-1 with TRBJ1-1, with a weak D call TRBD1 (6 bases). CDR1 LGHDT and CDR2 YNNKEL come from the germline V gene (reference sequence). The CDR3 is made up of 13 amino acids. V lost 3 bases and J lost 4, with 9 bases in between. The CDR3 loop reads CASSHVQGTEAFF. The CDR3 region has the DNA TGTGCCAGCAGCCACGTACAGGGCACTGAAGCTTTCTTT.

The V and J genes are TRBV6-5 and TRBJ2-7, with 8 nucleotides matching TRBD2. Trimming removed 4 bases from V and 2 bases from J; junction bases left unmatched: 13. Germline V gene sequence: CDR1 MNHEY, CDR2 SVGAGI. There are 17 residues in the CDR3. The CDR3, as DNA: TGTGCCAGCAGTTTGGGCGGGCCGGGACTAGGCCCCTACGAGCAGTACTTC. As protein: CASSLGGPGLGPYEQYF.

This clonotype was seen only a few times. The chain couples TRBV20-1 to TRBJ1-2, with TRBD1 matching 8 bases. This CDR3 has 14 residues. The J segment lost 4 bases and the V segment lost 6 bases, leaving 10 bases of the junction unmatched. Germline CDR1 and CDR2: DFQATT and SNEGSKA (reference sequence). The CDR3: CSALGQERAYGYTF. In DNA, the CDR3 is TGCAGTGCGCTGGGACAGGAGCGCGCCTATGGCTACACCTTC.

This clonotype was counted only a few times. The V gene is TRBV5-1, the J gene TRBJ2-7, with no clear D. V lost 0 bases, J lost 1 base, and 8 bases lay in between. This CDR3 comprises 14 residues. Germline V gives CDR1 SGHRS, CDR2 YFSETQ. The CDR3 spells CASSLATASYEQYF. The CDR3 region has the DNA TGCGCCAGCAGCTTGGCGACGGCTTCCTACGAGCAGTACTTC.

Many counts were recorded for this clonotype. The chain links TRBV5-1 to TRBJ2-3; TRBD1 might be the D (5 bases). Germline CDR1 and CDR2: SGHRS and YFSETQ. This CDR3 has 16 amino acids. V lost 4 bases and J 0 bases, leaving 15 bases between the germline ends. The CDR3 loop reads CASSLDPGLSTDTQYF. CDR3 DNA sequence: TGCGCCAGCAGCCTCGACCCAGGGCTTAGCACAGATACGCAGTATTTT.

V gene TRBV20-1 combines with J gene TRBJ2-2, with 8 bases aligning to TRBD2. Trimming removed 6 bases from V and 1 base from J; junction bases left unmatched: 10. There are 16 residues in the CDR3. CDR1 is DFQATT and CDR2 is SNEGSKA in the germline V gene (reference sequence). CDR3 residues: CSASPLAGMNTGELFF. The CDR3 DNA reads TGCAGTGCAAGCCCTTTAGCGGGAATGAACACCGGGGAGCTGTTTTTT.

The CDR3 sequence: CASRRELHSYNEQFF. The DNA of the CDR3 is TGTGCCAGCAGGCGGGAGCTCCACTCCTACAATGAGCAGTTCTTC. The chain joins TRBV12-3 or TRBV12-4 to TRBJ2-1, with 7 bases that match TRBD2. V was clipped by 6 bases and J by 0 bases; unmatched bases: 5. There are 15 residues in the CDR3.

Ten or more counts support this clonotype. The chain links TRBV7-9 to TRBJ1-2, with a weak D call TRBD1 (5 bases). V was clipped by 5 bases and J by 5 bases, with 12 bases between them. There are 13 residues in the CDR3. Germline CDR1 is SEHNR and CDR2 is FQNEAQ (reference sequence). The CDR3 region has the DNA TGTGCCAGCAGCCCGTATCAGGGTTATGGCTACACCTTC. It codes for CASSPYQGYGYTF.

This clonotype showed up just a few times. The CDR3 sequence is CASSPRIAGRGELFF. DNA for the CDR3: TGCGCCAGCAGCCCCCGAATAGCGGGGCGGGGGGAGCTGTTTTTT. This rearrangement joins TRBV4-1 to TRBJ2-2; TRBD2 matches 8 bases. The germline gives CDR1 MGHRA, CDR2 YSYEKL. With V trimmed by 4 bases and J by 8 bases, 9 bases remained unmatched. This CDR3 is built from 15 residues.

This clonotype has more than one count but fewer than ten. The DNA for the CDR3 is TGCAGTGCAGGGACTAGCCGGTACAATGAGCAGTTCTTC. Translated, it gives CSAGTSRYNEQFF. The chain has TRBV20-1 and TRBJ2-1; 9 nucleotides align to TRBD2. The CDR3 loop spans 13 amino acids. CDR1 is DFQATT and CDR2 is SNEGSKA in the germline V gene (reference sequence). The ends lost 6 bases at V and 4 bases at J; junction bases unmatched: 4.